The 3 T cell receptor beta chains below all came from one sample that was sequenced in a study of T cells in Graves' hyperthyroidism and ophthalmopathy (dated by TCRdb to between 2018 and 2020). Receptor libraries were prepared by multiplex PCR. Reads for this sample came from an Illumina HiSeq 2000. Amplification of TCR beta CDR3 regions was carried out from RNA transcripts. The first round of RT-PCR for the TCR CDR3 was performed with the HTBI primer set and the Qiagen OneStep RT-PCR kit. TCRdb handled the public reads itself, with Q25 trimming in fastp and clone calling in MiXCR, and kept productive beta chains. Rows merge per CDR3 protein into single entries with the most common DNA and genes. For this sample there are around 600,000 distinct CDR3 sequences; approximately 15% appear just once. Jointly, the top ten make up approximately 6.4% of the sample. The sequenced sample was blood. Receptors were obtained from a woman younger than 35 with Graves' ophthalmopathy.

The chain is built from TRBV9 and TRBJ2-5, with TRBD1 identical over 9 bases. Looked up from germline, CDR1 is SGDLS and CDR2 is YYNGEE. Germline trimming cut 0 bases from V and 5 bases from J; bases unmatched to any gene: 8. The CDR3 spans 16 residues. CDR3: CASSVERDRGMETQYF. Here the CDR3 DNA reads TGTGCCAGCAGCGTAGAACGAGACAGGGGGATGGAGACCCAGTACTTC.

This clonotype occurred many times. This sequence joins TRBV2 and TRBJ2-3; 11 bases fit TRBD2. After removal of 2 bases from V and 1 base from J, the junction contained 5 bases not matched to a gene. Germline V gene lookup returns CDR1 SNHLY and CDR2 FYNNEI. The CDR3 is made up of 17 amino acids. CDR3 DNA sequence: TGTGCCAGCAGTGAATATTTGGGACTAGCGGGCACAGATACGCAGTATTTT. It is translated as CASSEYLGLAGTDTQYF.

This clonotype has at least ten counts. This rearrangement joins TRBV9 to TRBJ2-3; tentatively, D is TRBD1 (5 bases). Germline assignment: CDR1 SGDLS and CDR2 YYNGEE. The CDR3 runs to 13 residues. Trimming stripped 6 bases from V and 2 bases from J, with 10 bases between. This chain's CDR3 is CASTAQVTDTQYF. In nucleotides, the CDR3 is TGTGCCAGCACCGCACAGGTCACAGATACGCAGTATTTT.